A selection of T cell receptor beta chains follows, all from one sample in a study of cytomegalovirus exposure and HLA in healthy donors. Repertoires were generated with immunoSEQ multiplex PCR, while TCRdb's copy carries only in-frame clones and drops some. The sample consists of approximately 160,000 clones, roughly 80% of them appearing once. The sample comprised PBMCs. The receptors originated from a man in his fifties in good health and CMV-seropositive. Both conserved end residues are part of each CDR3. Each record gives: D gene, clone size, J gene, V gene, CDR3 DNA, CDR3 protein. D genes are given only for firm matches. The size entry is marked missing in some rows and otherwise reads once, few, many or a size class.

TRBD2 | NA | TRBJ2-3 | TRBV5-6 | TGTGCCAGCGACCAGCTAGCGGGCCCCAGGCTCACAGATACGCAGTATTTT | CASDQLAGPRLTDTQYF
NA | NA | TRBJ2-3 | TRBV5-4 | TGTGCCAGCAGCTCGTACACAGATACGCAGTATTTT | CASSSYTDTQYF
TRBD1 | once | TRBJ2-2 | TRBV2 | TGTGCCAGCAGTGAGGGACAGGGAGGCACCGGGGAGCTGTTTTTT | CASSEGQGGTGELFF
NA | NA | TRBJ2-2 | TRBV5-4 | TGTGCCAGCAGTTCCAACAGGGCGAACACCGGGGAGCTGTTTTTT | CASSSNRANTGELFF
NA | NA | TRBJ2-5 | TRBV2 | TGTGCCAGCAGTGATTCTGGGGGGGAGACCCAGTACTTC | CASSDSGGETQYF
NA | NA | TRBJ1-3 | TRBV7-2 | TGTGCCAGCTCTAAGGGGCAGCACTCTGGAAACACCATATATTTT | CASSKGQHSGNTIYF
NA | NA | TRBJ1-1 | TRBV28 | TGTGCCAGCAGTTTCGGCAGGGACACTGAAGCTTTCTTT | CASSFGRDTEAFF
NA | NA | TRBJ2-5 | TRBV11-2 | TGTGCCAGCAGCTCTTACAGGGCGGAGGAGACCCAGTACTTC | CASSSYRAEETQYF
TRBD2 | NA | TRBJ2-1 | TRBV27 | TGTGCCAGCAGTATCCATAGCGGGAGTACCTACAATGAGCAGTTCTTC | CASSIHSGSTYNEQFF
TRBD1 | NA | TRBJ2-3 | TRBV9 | TGTGCCAGCAGCGTCAATCCGGGACAGGGAGGCACAGATACGCAGTATTTT | CASSVNPGQGGTDTQYF
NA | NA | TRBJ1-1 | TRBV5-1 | TGCGCCAGCAGGGACAGCCACACTGAAGCTTTCTTT | CASRDSHTEAFF
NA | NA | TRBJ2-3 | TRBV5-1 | TGCGCCAGCAGCGGCTCTACACAGCCTTCAGATACGCAGTATTTT | CASSGSTQPSDTQYF
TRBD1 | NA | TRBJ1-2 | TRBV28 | TGTGCCAGCACCATTACAGGGGGCTACTATGGCTACACCTTC | CASTITGGYYGYTF
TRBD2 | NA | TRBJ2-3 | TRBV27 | TGTGCCAGCAGTTCGACTAGCGGGAGGGTTGGTACGCAGTATTTT | CASSSTSGRVGTQYF
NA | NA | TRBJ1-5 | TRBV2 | TGTGCCAGCAGTGACGAGGGTGGGCGGCCCCAGCATTTT | CASSDEGGRPQHF
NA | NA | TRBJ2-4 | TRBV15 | TGTGCCACCAGCAGAGAGGGGAGGGGGGCCAAAAACATTCAGTACTTC | CATSREGRGAKNIQYF
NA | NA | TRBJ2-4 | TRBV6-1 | TGTGCCAGCAGAGATCCGACAGGTGGAAACATTCAGTACTTC | CASRDPTGGNIQYF
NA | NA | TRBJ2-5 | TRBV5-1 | TGCGCCAGCAGCTTGTTGGGGGCCGAAGAGACCCAGTACTTC | CASSLLGAEETQYF
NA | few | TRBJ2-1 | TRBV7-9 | TGTGCCAGCAGCTTAGTAGGGGCCCCCAATGAGCAGTTCTTC | CASSLVGAPNEQFF
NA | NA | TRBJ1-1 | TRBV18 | TGTGCCAGCTCACCAGACCTGGGAGGGACTGAAGCTTTCTTT | CASSPDLGGTEAFF
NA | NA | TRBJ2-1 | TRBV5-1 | TGCGCCAGCAGCCGCGGGGACTCGTCTTGGGAGCAGTTCTTC | CASSRGDSSWEQFF
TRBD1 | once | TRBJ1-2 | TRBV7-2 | TGTGCCAGCAGCTCCTACAGGGGGGGCTACACCTTC | CASSSYRGGYTF
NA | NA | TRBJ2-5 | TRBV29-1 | TGCAGCGTTGACGTTAGGGGTTATAGGGAGACCCAGTACTTC | CSVDVRGYRETQYF
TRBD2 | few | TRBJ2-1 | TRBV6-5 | TGTGCCAGCAGCCCCGGGACTAGCGGGAAAGAGCAGTTCTTC | CASSPGTSGKEQFF
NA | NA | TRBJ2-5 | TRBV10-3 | TGTGCCATCAGTGCCGGACTGGAAGAGACCCAGTACTTC | CAISAGLEETQYF
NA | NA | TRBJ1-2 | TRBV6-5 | TGTGCCAGCAGTTACTCGGGCAGGGAGGGAAATGGCTACACCTTC | CASSYSGREGNGYTF
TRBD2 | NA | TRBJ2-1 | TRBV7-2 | TGTGCCAGCAGCTTATCGGGAGGGGTCGGTTATGAGCAGTTCTTC | CASSLSGGVGYEQFF
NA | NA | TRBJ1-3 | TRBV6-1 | TGTGCCAGCTTGGCAGGACCCAGGGGTGGAAACACCATATATTTT | CASLAGPRGGNTIYF
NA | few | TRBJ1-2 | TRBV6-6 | TGTGCCAGCAGTCGGGACTCGAACTATGGCTACACCTTC | CASSRDSNYGYTF
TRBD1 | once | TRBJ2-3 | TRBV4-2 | TGTGCCAGCAGCCCCGGACAGGGCGGCACAGATACGCAGTATTTT | CASSPGQGGTDTQYF
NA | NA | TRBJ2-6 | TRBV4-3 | TGCGCCAGCAGCCCCAGGTTCTCTGGGGCCAACGTCCTGACTTTC | CASSPRFSGANVLTF
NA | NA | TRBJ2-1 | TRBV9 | TGTGCCAGCAGCGTAGTCGGGAGCTCCTACAATGAGCAGTTCTTC | CASSVVGSSYNEQFF
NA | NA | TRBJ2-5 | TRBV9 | TGTGCCAGCAGCGTAGGTAACTCACAAGAGACCCAGTACTTC | CASSVGNSQETQYF
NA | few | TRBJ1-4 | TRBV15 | TGTGCCACCAGCAGTTGGGCCACAGGAGCGAATGAAAAACTGTTTTTT | CATSSWATGANEKLFF
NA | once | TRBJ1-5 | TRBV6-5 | TGTGCCAGCGGCCGAGCAGGGGCTGGACAGCCCCAGCATTTT | CASGRAGAGQPQHF
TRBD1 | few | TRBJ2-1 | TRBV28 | TGTGCCAGCAGTACGAGGACAGGCCCGTACAATGAGCAGTTCTTC | CASSTRTGPYNEQFF
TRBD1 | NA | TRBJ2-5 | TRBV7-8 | TGTGCCAGCAGCCCCTACCACCAGGGGGAAGAGACCCAGTACTTC | CASSPYHQGEETQYF
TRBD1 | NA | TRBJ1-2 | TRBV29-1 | TGCAGCGGCCCCCACCGGGACAGGGTTGTCTACACCTTC | CSGPHRDRVVYTF
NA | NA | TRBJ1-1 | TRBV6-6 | TGTGCCAGCAGTTACTCGTTGCAGATGAACACTGAAGCTTTCTTT | CASSYSLQMNTEAFF